What follows is one TCR beta chain and its context. This specimen comes from a study of blood T cell repertoires in COVID-19. Study information: Acute-phase and convalescent COVID-19 samples originated in the United States, Italy and Spain. Sample material is recorded as cDNA or gDNA derived from T cells, B-cell-depleted T cells, or PBMCs.

Methods used by the authors: Using reference gene primer amplification, nucleated cell counts were estimated. Profiled with immunoSEQ multiplex PCR; TCRdb holds only in-frame clones, not every one. From that table come the V and J calls and clone size; the DNA was used to work out D and trimming. The sample includes roughly 190,000 clones, more than 75% of them seen just once. The source of this sequence is a man aged 40-55 years with active or convalescent COVID-19. Sequencing was done on a sample of peripheral blood.

CDR3 sequence (DNA): TGTGCCAGCAGGCAGGGCGATAATTCACCCCTCCACTTT. Its protein is CASRQGDNSPLHF. The chain recombines TRBV9 with TRBJ1-6; possible D gene TRBD1, 5 bases. V was clipped by 5 bases and J by 5 bases, with 8 bases between them. Germline V lookup: CDR1 SGDLS, CDR2 YYNGEE. This CDR3 spans 13 amino acids. The variable domain in full, with the rest retrieved from reference TRBV9 and TRBJ1-6, is DSGVTQTPKHLITATGQRVTLRCSPRSGDLSVYWYQQSLDQGLQFLIQYYNGEERAKGNILERFSAQQFPDLHSELNLSSLELGDSALYFCASRQGDNSPLHFGNGTRLTVT.